This T cell receptor (beta chain) was identified during a study of PD-L1 blockade in urothelial cancer. Study-wide background: In 2014 therapy began: atezolizumab 1,200 mg intravenously every 3 weeks.

Looked up from germline, CDR1 is LGHNA and CDR2 is YNFKEQ. V was pared by 0 bases and J by 5 bases, with 5 bases between. The CDR3 loop spans 13 amino acids. In regard to this clone: Its target is not known.

Between 1 and 8 samples, pretreatment and on-treatment, were given by each patient. Sequencing was performed with immunoSEQ multiplex PCR; in TCRdb, only in-frame clones are kept and a portion is missing. Among tens of thousands of clones listed, around four fifths were seen once. Broader study findings: Tumor-associated TCR clones expanded more in blood at 3 weeks in patients with durable benefit.

This receptor was identified in an older man with urothelial cancer. The chain employs TRBV4-2 and TRBJ2-1; D remains ambiguous. Sequenced material: PBMCs, taken around atezolizumab (anti-PD-L1) treatment. The CDR3 loop reads CASSQERNNEQFF. CDR3 DNA: TGTGCCAGCAGCCAAGAGAGGAACAATGAGCAGTTCTTC.